The clone carrying this T cell receptor (beta chain) showed up just a few times. Its matching antigen is unknown. Per the germline V gene, CDR1 is MDHEN and CDR2 is SYDVKM. V was clipped by 3 bases and J by 9 bases, with 9 bases between them. This CDR3 comprises 13 residues. The data were obtained in a study of T cell responses to AZD1222 COVID-19 vaccine. Profiling relied on immunoSEQ multiplex PCR, and the TCRdb table lists in-frame clones only, not all of them. The data contain tens of thousands of clones, nearly 90% of them singletons. General study results and limits: Two AZD1222 doses significantly raised spike-specific TCR breadth and depth over controls.

V is TRBV28 and J is TRBJ1-6; D call uncertain. This specimen consisted of peripheral blood, obtained on day 0 of AZD1222 vaccination. The receptor was isolated from an adult in good health. DNA of the CDR3: TGTGCCAGCAGTTTGCTCGACCTTTCACCCCTCCACTTT. As protein: CASSLLDLSPLHF.